These T cell receptor beta chains were read from a single sample in a study of early T cells in non-severe SARS-CoV-2 infection. One entry per CDR3 protein, called by TCRdb with MiXCR from the 5' RACE reads. The sample has about 77,000 distinct CDR3 sequences; over 9% are singletons. The specimen was whole blood. The source is an adult who was a healthcare worker with PCR-confirmed SARS-CoV-2 infection or an uninfected control (not recorded which). Each CDR3 is given without its conserved first and last residue. The D gene is left open where the match is weak. Clone sizes are given selectively: once, few, many, or a class where the clone is expanded.

size	D	J	V	CDR3
many	-	TRBJ2-7	TRBV15	ATSREPSYEQY
many	-	TRBJ2-1	TRBV10-1	ASSGTAYNEQF
-	-	TRBJ2-3	TRBV7-2	ASSAFREARTDTQY
-	-	TRBJ2-1	TRBV20-1	SARVREYNEQF
many	-	TRBJ1-1	TRBV20-1	SARTVNTEAF
-	TRBD2	TRBJ2-3	TRBV6-2/TRBV6-3	ASSLGLAGVDTQY
-	TRBD1	TRBJ1-5	TRBV12-3/TRBV12-4	ASSPGQGPHQPQH
-	TRBD1	TRBJ2-5	TRBV7-9	ASSPGTGVETQY
many	-	TRBJ2-6	TRBV10-3	ASRHPGANVLT
-	-	TRBJ2-2	TRBV20-1	SARHPSLGTGELF
few	-	TRBJ2-7	TRBV27	ASSKGAAGVGSEQY
many	-	TRBJ2-3	TRBV5-6	ASSSFTDTQY
few	TRBD2	TRBJ2-5	TRBV7-8	ASSPLVWASGSRETQY
-	-	TRBJ1-5	TRBV15	ATSIDGTQHQPQH
many	-	TRBJ2-7	TRBV5-1	ASSFRGPGKDYSYEQY
many	TRBD1	TRBJ1-2	TRBV5-5	ASSLEEGGTYGYT
-	-	TRBJ2-4	TRBV11-2	ASSLIGPSNIQY
many	-	TRBJ2-2	TRBV29-1	SVEDRSIWGYGELF
-	-	TRBJ1-2	TRBV20-1	SARISGRQSGYT
-	TRBD2	TRBJ2-6	TRBV20-1	SASPPSGGSSGANVLT
-	-	TRBJ2-1	TRBV9	ASSVGSAAYNEQF
-	-	TRBJ2-3	TRBV28	ASKRLGTSTDTQY